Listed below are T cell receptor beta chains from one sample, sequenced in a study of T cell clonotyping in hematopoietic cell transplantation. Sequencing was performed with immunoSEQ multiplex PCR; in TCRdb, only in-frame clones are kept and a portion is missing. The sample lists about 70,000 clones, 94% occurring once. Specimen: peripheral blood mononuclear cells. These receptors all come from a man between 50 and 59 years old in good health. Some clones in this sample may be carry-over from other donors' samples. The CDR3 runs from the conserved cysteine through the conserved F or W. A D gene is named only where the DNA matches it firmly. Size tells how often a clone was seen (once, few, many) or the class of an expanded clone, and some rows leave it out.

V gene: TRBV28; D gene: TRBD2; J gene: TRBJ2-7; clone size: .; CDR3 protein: CASRAGVSYEQYF; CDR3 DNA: TGTGCCAGCAGAGCGGGGGTCTCCTACGAGCAGTACTTC
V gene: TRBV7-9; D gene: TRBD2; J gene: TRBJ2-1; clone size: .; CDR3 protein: CASSILAGAGYNEQFF; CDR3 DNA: TGTGCCAGCAGCATTTTAGCGGGAGCGGGGTACAATGAGCAGTTCTTC
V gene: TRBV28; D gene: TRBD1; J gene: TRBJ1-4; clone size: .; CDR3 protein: CASSAIRGGAVDEKLFF; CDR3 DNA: TGTGCCAGCAGTGCGATTAGAGGGGGCGCGGTTGATGAAAAACTGTTTTTT
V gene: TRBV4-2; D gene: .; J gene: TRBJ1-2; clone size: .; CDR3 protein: CASSQDTYGYTF; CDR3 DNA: TGTGCCAGCAGCCAAGATACCTATGGCTACACCTTC
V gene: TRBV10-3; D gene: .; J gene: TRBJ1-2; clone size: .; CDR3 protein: CAISESGRDFANYGYTF; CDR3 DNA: TGTGCCATCAGTGAGTCTGGGAGGGACTTCGCTAACTATGGCTACACCTTC
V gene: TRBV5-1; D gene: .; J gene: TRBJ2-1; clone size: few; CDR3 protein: CASSEVDGTYNEQFF; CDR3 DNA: TGCGCCAGCAGCGAAGTCGACGGAACCTACAATGAGCAGTTCTTC
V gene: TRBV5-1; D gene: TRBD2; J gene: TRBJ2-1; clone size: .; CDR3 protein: CASSAELAGGPRDEQFF; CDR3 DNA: TGCGCCAGCAGCGCGGAACTAGCGGGGGGGCCTCGGGATGAGCAGTTCTTC
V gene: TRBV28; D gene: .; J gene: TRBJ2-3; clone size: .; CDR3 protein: CASSSLQATYNSDTQYF; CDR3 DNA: TGTGCCAGCAGTTCATTGCAGGCAACCTATAACTCAGATACGCAGTATTTT
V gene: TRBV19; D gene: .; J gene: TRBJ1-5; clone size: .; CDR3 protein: CASDAGGPGQPQHF; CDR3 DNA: TGTGCCAGCGACGCCGGGGGGCCGGGTCAGCCCCAGCATTTT
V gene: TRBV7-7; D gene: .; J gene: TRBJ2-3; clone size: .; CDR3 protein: CASITQGVGEMDTQYF; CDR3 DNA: TGTGCTAGTATAACCCAAGGGGTCGGGGAGATGGATACGCAGTATTTT
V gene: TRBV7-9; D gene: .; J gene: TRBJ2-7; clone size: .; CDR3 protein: CASSPRVGYEQYF; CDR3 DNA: TGTGCCAGCAGCCCTAGAGTCGGCTACGAGCAGTACTTC
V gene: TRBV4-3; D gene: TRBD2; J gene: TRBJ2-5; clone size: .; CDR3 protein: CASSHRWSGSETQYF; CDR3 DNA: TGCGCCAGCAGCCACCGTTGGAGCGGGAGTGAGACCCAGTACTTC
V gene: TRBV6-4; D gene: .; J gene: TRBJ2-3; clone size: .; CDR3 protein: CASSDSVGNTQYF; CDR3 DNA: TGTGCCAGCAGTGACTCGGTTGGTAATACGCAGTATTTT
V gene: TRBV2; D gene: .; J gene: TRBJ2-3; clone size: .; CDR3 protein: CASIRGESTDTQYF; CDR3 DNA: TGTGCCAGCATCCGCGGGGAGAGCACAGATACGCAGTATTTT
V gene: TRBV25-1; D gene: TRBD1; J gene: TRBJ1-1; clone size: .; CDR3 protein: CASSFGQGIVTEAFF; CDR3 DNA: TGTGCCAGCAGTTTCGGACAGGGGATTGTCACTGAAGCTTTCTTT
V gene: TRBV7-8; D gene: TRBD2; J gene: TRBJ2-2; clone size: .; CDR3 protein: CASSRLAGENGELFF; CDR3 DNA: TGTGCCAGCAGCCGACTAGCGGGAGAAAACGGGGAGCTGTTTTTT
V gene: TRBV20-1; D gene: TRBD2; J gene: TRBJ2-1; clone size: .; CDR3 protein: CSALAVHEQFF; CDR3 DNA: TGCAGTGCCCTAGCGGTCCATGAGCAGTTCTTC
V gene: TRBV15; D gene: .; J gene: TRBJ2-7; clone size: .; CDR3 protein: CATSQRGRGVIEQYF; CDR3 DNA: TGTGCCACCAGCCAACGCGGCAGGGGCGTGATCGAGCAGTACTTC
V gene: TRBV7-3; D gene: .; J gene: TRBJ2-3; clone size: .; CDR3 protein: CASSLFRPKGPDTQYF; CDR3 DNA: TGTGCCAGCAGCTTATTTCGACCTAAGGGCCCAGATACGCAGTATTTT
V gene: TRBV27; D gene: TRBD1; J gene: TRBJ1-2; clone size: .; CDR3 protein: CASSSPDREYGYTF; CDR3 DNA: TGTGCCAGCAGTTCCCCGGACAGGGAGTATGGCTACACCTTC
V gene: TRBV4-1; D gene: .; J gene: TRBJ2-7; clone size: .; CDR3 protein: CASSQSFSYEQYF; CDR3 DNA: TGCGCCAGCAGCCAATCCTTCTCCTACGAGCAGTACTTC
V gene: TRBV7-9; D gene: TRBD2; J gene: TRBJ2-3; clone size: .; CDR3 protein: CASSWNSGGITDTQYF; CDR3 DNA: TGTGCCAGCAGCTGGAATAGCGGGGGTATCACAGATACGCAGTATTTT
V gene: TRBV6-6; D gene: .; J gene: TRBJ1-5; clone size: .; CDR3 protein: CASSYLAGSNQPQHF; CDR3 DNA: TGTGCCAGCAGTTACTTGGCAGGGAGCAATCAGCCCCAGCATTTT
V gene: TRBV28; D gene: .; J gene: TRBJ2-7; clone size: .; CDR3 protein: CASSYIGEQYF; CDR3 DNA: TGTGCCAGCAGTTACATTGGCGAGCAGTACTTC
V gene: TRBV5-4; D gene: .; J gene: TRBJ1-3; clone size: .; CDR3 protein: CASSLAGGTSGNTIYF; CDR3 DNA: TGTGCCAGCAGCTTGGCCGGGGGAACCTCTGGAAACACCATATATTTT
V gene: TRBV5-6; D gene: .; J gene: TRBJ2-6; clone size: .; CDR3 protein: CASRSSSGANVLTF; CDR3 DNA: TGTGCCAGCAGAAGTAGCTCTGGGGCCAACGTCCTGACTTTC
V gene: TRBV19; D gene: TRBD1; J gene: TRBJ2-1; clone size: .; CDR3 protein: CASSIRPGQGVNEQFF; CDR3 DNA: TGTGCCAGTAGTATCCGCCCGGGACAGGGGGTAAATGAGCAGTTCTTC
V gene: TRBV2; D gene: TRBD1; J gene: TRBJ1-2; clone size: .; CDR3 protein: CASSRTGGEGYTF; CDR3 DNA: TGTGCCAGCAGTCGAACAGGGGGCGAGGGCTACACCTTC
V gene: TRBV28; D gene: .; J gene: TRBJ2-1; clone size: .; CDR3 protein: CASSFGQPYNEQFF; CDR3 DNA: TGTGCCAGCAGTTTCGGGCAGCCCTACAATGAGCAGTTCTTC
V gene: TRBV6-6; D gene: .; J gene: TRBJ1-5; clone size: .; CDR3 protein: CASSYDGRVGQPQHF; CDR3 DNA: TGTGCCAGCAGTTACGATGGCAGGGTGGGGCAGCCCCAGCATTTT
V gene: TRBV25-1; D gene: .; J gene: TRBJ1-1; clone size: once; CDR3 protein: CASSEGTHTEAFF; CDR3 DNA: TGTGCCAGCAGTGAAGGGACACACACTGAAGCTTTCTTT
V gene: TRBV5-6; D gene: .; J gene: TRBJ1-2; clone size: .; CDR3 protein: CASSLFSDLFNYGYTF; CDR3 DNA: TGTGCCAGCAGCTTGTTTAGTGACCTATTTAACTATGGCTACACCTTC
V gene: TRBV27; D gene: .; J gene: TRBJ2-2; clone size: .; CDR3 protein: CASSLGRANTGELFF; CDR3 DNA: TGTGCCAGCAGTTTGGGACGGGCGAACACCGGGGAGCTGTTTTTT
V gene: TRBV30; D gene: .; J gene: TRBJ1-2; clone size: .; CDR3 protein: CASNFPGIYGYTF; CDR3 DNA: TGTGCCAGCAACTTCCCTGGAATCTATGGCTACACCTTC
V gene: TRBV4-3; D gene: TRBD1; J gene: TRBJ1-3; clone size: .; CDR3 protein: CASSQENRGLGNTIYF; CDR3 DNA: TGCGCCAGCAGCCAAGAGAACAGGGGGCTCGGAAACACCATATATTTT
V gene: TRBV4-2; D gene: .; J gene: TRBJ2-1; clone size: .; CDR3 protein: CASSQVDRVLSPYNEQFF; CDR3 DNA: TGTGCCAGCAGCCAAGTCGATCGGGTTCTCAGCCCCTACAATGAGCAGTTCTTC
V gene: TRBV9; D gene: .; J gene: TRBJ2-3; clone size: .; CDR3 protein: CASSVVAVSTDTQYF; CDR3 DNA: TGTGCCAGCAGCGTAGTAGCAGTTAGCACAGATACGCAGTATTTT